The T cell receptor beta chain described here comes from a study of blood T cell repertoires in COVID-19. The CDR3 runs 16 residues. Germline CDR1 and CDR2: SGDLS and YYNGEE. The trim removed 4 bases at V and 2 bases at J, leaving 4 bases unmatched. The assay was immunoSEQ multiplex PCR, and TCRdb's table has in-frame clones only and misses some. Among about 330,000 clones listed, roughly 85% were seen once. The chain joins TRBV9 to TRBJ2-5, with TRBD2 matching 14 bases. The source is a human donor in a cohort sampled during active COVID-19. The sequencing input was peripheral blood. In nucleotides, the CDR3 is TGTGCCAGCAGCCCGACTAGCGGGGGGGTACAAGAGACCCAGTACTTC. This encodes CASSPTSGGVQETQYF.